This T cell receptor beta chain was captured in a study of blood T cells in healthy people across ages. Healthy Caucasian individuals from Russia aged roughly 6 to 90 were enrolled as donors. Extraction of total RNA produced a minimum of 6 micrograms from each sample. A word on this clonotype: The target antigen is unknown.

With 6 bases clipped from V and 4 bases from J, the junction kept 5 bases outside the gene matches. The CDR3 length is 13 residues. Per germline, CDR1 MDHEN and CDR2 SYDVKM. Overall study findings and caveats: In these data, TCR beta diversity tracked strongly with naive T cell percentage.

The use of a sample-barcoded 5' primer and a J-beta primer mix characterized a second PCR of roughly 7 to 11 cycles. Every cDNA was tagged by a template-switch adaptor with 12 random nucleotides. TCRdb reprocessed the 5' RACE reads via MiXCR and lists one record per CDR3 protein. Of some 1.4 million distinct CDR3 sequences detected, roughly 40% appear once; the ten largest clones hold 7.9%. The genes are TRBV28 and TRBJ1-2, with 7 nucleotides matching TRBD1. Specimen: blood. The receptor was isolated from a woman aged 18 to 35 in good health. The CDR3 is CASRFTGVYGYTF. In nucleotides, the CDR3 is TGTGCCAGCAGGTTCACAGGGGTCTATGGCTACACCTTC.